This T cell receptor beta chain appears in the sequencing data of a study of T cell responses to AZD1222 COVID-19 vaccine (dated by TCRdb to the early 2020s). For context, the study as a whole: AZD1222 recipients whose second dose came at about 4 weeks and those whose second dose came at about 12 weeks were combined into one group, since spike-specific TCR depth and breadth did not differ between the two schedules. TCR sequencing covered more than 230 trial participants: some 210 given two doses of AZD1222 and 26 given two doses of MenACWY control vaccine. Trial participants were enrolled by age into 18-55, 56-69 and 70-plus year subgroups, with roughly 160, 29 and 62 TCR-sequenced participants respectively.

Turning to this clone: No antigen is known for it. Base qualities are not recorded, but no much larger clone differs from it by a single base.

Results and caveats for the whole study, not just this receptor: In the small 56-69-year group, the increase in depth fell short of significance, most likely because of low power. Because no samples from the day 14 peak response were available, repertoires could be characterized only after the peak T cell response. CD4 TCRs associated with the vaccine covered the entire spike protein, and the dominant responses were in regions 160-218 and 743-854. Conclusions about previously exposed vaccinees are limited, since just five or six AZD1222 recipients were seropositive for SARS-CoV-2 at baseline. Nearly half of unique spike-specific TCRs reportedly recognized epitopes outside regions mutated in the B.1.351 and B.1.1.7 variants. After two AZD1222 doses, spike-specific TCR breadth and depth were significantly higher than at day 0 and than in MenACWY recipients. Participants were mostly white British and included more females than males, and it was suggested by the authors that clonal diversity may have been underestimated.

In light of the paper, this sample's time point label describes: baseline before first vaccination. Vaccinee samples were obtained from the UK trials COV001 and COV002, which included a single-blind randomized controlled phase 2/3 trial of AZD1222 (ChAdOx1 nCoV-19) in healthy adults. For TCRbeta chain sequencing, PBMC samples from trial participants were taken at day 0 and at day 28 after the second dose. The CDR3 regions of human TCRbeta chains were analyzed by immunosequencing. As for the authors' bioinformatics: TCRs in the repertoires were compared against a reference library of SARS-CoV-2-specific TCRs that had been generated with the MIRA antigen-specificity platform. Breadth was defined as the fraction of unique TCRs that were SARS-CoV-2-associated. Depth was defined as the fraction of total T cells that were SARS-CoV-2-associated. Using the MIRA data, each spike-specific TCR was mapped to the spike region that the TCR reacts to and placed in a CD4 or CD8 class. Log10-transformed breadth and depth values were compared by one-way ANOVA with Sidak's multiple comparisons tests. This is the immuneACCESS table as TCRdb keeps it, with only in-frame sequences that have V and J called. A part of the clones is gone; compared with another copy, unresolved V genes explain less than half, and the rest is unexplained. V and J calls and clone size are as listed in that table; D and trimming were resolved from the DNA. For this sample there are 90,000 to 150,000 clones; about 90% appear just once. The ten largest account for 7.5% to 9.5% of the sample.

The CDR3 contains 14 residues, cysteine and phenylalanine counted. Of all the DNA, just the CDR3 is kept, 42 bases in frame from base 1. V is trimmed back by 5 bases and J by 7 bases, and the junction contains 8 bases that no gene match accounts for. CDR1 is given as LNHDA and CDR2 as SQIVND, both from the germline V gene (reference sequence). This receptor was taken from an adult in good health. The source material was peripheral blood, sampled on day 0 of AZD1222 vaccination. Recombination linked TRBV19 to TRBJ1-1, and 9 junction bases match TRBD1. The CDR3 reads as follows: CASSSGTGRFEAFF. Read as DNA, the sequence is TGTGCCAGTAGTTCAGGGACAGGGAGGTTTGAAGCTTTCTTT. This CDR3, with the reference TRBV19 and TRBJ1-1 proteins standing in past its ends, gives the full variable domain DGGITQSPKYLFRKEGQNVTLSCEQNLNHDAMYWYRQDPGQGLRLIYYSQIVNDFQKGDIAEGYSVSREKKESFPLTVTSAQKNPTAFYLCASSSGTGRFEAFFGQGTRLTVV.